This T cell receptor beta chain appears in the sequencing data of a study of blood T cell repertoires in COVID-19. Study overall: Sample material is recorded as cDNA or gDNA derived from T cells, B-cell-depleted T cells, or PBMCs.

The ends lost 2 bases at V and 9 bases at J; junction bases unmatched: 9. Per germline, CDR1 SEHNR and CDR2 FQNEAQ (reference sequence). The length of the CDR3 is 15 residues. In the source study's methods: The authors estimated nucleated cell counts from reference gene primer amplification. The table came from immunoSEQ multiplex PCR; TCRdb's copy has only in-frame clones and leaves some out. The D gene and trimming were derived from the DNA, and the V and J assignments and clone size from that table. The repertoire holds 60,000 to 75,000 clones, with 65% to 80% as singletons. The origin of this receptor is a woman between 45 and 60 years old with acute or convalescent COVID-19. The chain uses TRBV7-9 and TRBJ2-1; 8 bases fit TRBD2. What was sequenced was peripheral blood. CDR3: CASSLMTSVGSEQFF. In DNA form, the CDR3 reads TGTGCCAGCAGCTTAATGACTAGCGTGGGTTCTGAGCAGTTCTTC. Filled out from reference TRBV7-9 and TRBJ2-1, the complete variable domain reads DTGVSQNPRHKITKRGQNVTFRCDPISEHNRLYWYRQTLGQGPEFLTYFQNEAQLEKSRLLSDRFSAERPKGSFSTLEIQRTEQGDSAMYLCASSLMTSVGSEQFFGPGTRLTVL.